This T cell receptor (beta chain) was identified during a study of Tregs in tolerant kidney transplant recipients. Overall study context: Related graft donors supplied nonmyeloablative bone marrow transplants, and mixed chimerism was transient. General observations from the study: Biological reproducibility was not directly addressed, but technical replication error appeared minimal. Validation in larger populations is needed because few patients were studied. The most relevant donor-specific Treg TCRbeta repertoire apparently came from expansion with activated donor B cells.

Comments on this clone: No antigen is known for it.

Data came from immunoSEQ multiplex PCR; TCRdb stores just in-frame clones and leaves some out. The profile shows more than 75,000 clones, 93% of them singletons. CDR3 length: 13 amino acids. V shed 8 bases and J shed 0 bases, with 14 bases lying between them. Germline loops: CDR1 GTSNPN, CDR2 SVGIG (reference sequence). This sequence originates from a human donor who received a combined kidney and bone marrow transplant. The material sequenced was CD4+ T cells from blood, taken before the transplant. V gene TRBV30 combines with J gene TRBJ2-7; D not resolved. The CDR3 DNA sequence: TGTGCCACTCAACGTCTCTACTCCTACGAGCAGTACTTC. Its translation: CATQRLYSYEQYF. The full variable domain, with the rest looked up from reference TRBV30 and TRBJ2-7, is SQTIHQWPATLVQPVGSPLSLECTVEGTSNPNLYWYRQAAGRGLQLLFYSVGIGQISSEVPQNLSASRPQDRQFILSSKKLLLSDSGFYLCATQRLYSYEQYFGPGTRLTVT.